This TCR beta chain was recovered during a study of cytomegalovirus exposure and HLA in healthy donors. Study observations and caveats: Earlier analysis looked at TCR beta V segments, and most were productive about 90% or about 30% of the time. Cytomegalovirus status was reportedly diagnosed by the classifier with high sensitivity and specificity.

V lost 4 bases to trimming and J lost 2 bases, with 12 bases between them. Per the germline V gene, CDR1 is GTSNPN and CDR2 is SVGIG (reference sequence). This CDR3 has 14 residues. Primers: 60 Vbeta forward and 13 Jbeta reverse. The method was immunoSEQ multiplex PCR; TCRdb's version includes in-frame clones alone and lacks a portion of them. The listing records 95,000 to 150,000 clones. Comments on this clone: Antigen: not known.

Sequencing input: PBMCs. This TCR came from a man aged 40-49 years in good health and CMV-seronegative. The J gene is TRBJ1-3, the V gene TRBV30, with D perhaps matching TRBD1 (5 bases). The CDR3 reads CAWTLGGTGNTIYF. As DNA, the CDR3 is TGTGCCTGGACCCTCGGGGGGACTGGAAACACCATATATTTT.